The next 28 T cell receptor beta chains were all read from a single sample in a study of blood T cell repertoires in COVID-19. Here immunoSEQ multiplex PCR was the method, and the copy in TCRdb shows in-frame clones only, minus some. Counted here are some 160,000 clones, about 88% occurring once; the ten biggest clones make up over 2%. Sample: peripheral blood. The receptors here all came from a man aged 50-59 years who had recovered from COVID-19.

The CDR3: CASSFPLAGYSYNEQFF. The CDR3 DNA follows: TGTGCCAGCAGCTTCCCTCTAGCGGGGTACTCCTACAATGAGCAGTTCTTC. The chain is built from TRBV5-4 and TRBJ2-1; 9 bases line up with TRBD2. The germline V gene has CDR1 SGHNT and CDR2 YYREEE (reference sequence). J was trimmed by 0 bases and V by 2 bases; bases with no gene match: 6. The CDR3 covers 17 residues.

This chain uses TRBV27 with TRBJ2-7; 11 bases are a match to TRBD1. From germline, CDR1 is MNHEY and CDR2 SMNVEV (reference sequence). V shed 4 bases, J shed 2 bases, and the junction held 1 base outside the gene matches. The CDR3 spans 14 residues. The CDR3 sequence: CASSSGQGAYEQYF. CDR3 bases: TGTGCCAGCAGTTCGGGACAGGGGGCCTACGAGCAGTACTTC.

The V gene is TRBV29-1, the J gene TRBJ1-2; TRBD1 matches 7 bases. Germline trimming cut 3 bases from V and 1 base from J; bases unmatched to any gene: 2. This CDR3 has 13 amino acids. Germline-derived CDR1 and CDR2 are SQVTM and ANQGSEA. This chain's CDR3 is CSVDAGGNYGYTF. The CDR3 DNA sequence: TGCAGCGTTGACGCAGGGGGTAACTATGGCTACACCTTC.

This chain connects TRBV30 to TRBJ1-3, with D unclear. The CDR3 contains 16 residues. The germline V gene has CDR1 GTSNPN and CDR2 SVGIG (reference sequence). V was trimmed by 0 bases and J by 4 bases, leaving 16 bases between them. This CDR3 is CAWSVVAKLGGNTIYF. The CDR3 coding sequence is TGTGCCTGGAGTGTAGTAGCGAAACTGGGAGGAAACACCATATATTTT.

This clone was seen once. V and J are TRBV5-1 and TRBJ2-2, with D possibly matching TRBD1 (7 bases). CDR3 size: 16 residues. Germline V gene data show CDR1 as SGHRS and CDR2 as YFSETQ. V lost 1 base, J lost 7 bases, and 17 bases lay in between. The CDR3 DNA sequence: TGCGCCAGCAGCTTGCGTGCGGGGCAGGGGGTCGGGGAGCTGTTTTTT. Protein product: CASSLRAGQGVGELFF.

The CDR3, as DNA: TGTGCCAGCAGCTTTGTGGAGGGCCAACTCTACAATGAGCAGTTCTTC. Residues: CASSFVEGQLYNEQFF. This rearrangement joins TRBV5-5 to TRBJ2-1, with D tentatively TRBD2 (6 bases). V lost 2 bases, J lost 3 bases, and 15 bases lay in between. Per germline, CDR1 SGHKS and CDR2 YYEKEE (reference sequence). There are 16 residues in the CDR3. The whole variable domain, remainder taken from reference TRBV5-5 and TRBJ2-1, is DAGVTQSPTHLIKTRGQQVTLRCSPISGHKSVSWYQQVLGQGPQFIFQYYEKEERGRGNFPDRFSARQFPNYSSELNVNALLLGDSALYLCASSFVEGQLYNEQFFGPGTRLTVL.

V is TRBV28 and J is TRBJ1-5, with a weak D call TRBD1 (5 bases). From germline, CDR1 is MDHEN and CDR2 SYDVKM. The CDR3 sequence is 12 residues long. Between the trimmed V and J ends, which lost 5 bases and 5 bases, there was a span of 7 bases. CDR3 DNA sequence: TGTGCCAGCAGTGGGGGGGATCAGCCCCAGCATTTT. Amino acid sequence: CASSGGDQPQHF.

This chain joins TRBV5-6 and TRBJ1-2; TRBD1 aligns across 8 bases. CDR1 is SGHDT, CDR2 YYEEEE, per germline. The CDR3 runs to 15 residues. The junction had 12 bases not matched to a gene; V was cut back by 3 bases and J by 8 bases. The CDR3: CASSSTGQGGEGYTF. The DNA of the CDR3 is TGTGCCAGCAGCTCTACCGGACAGGGAGGAGAGGGCTACACCTTC.

V and J are TRBV5-5 and TRBJ1-2; D gene unclear. Between the trimmed V and J ends, which lost 1 base and 4 bases, there was a span of 8 bases. The CDR3 runs to 13 residues. Germline V gene sequence: CDR1 SGHKS, CDR2 YYEKEE (reference sequence). The CDR3 coding sequence is TGTGCCAGCAGCTTGATGCAGGCCTATGGCTACACCTTC. Amino acids: CASSLMQAYGYTF.

Here the CDR3 DNA reads TGTGCCTGGAGTACCCCAGGGGTCACCGGGGAGCTGTTTTTT. Translating it yields CAWSTPGVTGELFF. This sequence joins TRBV30 and TRBJ2-2; D might be TRBD1 (6 bases). The CDR3 is 14 residues long. Germline assignment: CDR1 GTSNPN and CDR2 SVGIG (reference sequence). V was pared by 2 bases and J by 4 bases, with 11 bases between.

This clone was found a few times. The chain has TRBV7-2 and TRBJ1-5; 10 bases line up with TRBD1. Unmatched junction bases numbered 13, after V lost 5 bases and J lost 0 bases. The CDR3 extends over 19 amino acids. CDR1 SGHTA and CDR2 FQGNSA come from the germline V gene. CDR3: CASSPWGTGVRDSNQPQHF. The CDR3 bases are TGTGCCAGCAGCCCTTGGGGGACAGGGGTGAGGGATAGCAATCAGCCCCAGCATTTT.

The chain couples TRBV2 to TRBJ1-4; no reliable D call. Germline CDR1 and CDR2: SNHLY and FYNNEI. Trimming stripped 0 bases from V and 0 bases from J, with 5 bases between. This CDR3 comprises 15 residues. CDR3 sequence: CASSEARSTNEKLFF. CDR3 DNA sequence: TGTGCCAGCAGTGAAGCTAGATCAACTAATGAAAAACTGTTTTTT.

V gene TRBV5-4 combines with J gene TRBJ2-3; 15 bases fit TRBD2. CDR1 is SGHNT and CDR2 is YYREEE in the germline V gene (reference sequence). J was trimmed by 1 base and V by 4 bases; bases with no gene match: 7. The CDR3 covers 18 residues. CDR3 sequence reads: CASSPPGLAGGGTDTQYF. CDR3 coding DNA: TGTGCCAGCAGCCCACCGGGACTAGCGGGGGGCGGCACAGATACGCAGTATTTT. Drawing the rest from reference TRBV5-4 and TRBJ2-3, the complete variable domain is ETGVTQSPTHLIKTRGQQVTLRCSSQSGHNTVSWYQQALGQGPQFIFQYYREEENGRGNFPPRFSGLQFPNYSSELNVNALELDDSALYLCASSPPGLAGGGTDTQYFGPGTRLTVL.

The chain recombines TRBV6-5 with TRBJ1-1; 7 bases are a match to TRBD1. V trimming: 5 bases; J trimming: 10 bases; junction bases outside the gene matches: 4. The germline V gene encodes CDR1 MNHEY and CDR2 SVGAGI. The CDR3 runs 11 residues. CDR3 sequence (DNA): TGTGCCAGCAGTCGACAGGGCCGAGCTTTCTTT. This codes for CASSRQGRAFF.

CDR3 coding DNA: TGCAGTGCTAGTAGGGACAGTAGCAATCAGCCCCAGCATTTT. As protein: CSASRDSSNQPQHF. The V call is TRBV20-1, the J call TRBJ1-5; 7 bases agree with TRBD1. The germline V gene encodes CDR1 DFQATT and CDR2 SNEGSKA (reference sequence). Unmatched junction bases numbered 2, after V lost 3 bases and J lost 0 bases. The CDR3 totals 14 residues.

This chain joins TRBV2 and TRBJ1-5; a weak D match, TRBD1 (6 bases). Trimming removed 7 bases from V and 6 bases from J, with 16 bases in between. Germline V CDR1 and CDR2: SNHLY, FYNNEI. This CDR3 comprises 14 residues. Here the CDR3 reads CASMWEGVGQPQHF. CDR3 coding DNA: TGTGCCAGCATGTGGGAGGGGGTTGGTCAGCCCCAGCATTTT.

Concerning this clone itself: Other DNA sequences in this sample translate to the same CDR3. This rearrangement joins TRBV19 to TRBJ1-5; possible D gene TRBD1, 5 bases. The CDR3 loop spans 15 amino acids. Germline V gene data show CDR1 as LNHDA and CDR2 as SQIVND (reference sequence). The V end lost 1 base, the J end lost 7 bases, and 14 bases lay between the germline ends. The CDR3 loop reads CASSIGGRRGQPQHF. CDR3 bases: TGTGCCAGTAGTATAGGGGGGAGGCGCGGGCAGCCCCAGCATTTT.

Turning to this clone: A read error may account for a junction end that differs from germline. The rearrangement links TRBV5-4 to TRBJ1-6, with 7 nucleotides matching TRBD1. Germline lookup yields CDR1 SGHNT and CDR2 YYREEE (reference sequence). The CDR3 extends over 16 amino acids. CDR3 sequence: CASREDRDSNNSPLHF. The CDR3 DNA is TGTGCCAGCAGGGAAGACAGGGACTCCAATAATTCACCCCTCCACTTT.

V and J are TRBV5-4 and TRBJ1-2; D ambiguous. V lost 3 bases and J 0 bases, leaving 15 bases between the germline ends. In germline, CDR1 is SGHNT, CDR2 YYREEE (reference sequence). CDR3 length: 16 amino acids. The CDR3 DNA sequence: TGTGCCAGCAGCTGGCGAGGAGGAGCGTCTAACTATGGCTACACCTTC. Translating gives CASSWRGGASNYGYTF. The variable domain in full, with the rest retrieved from reference TRBV5-4 and TRBJ1-2, is ETGVTQSPTHLIKTRGQQVTLRCSSQSGHNTVSWYQQALGQGPQFIFQYYREEENGRGNFPPRFSGLQFPNYSSELNVNALELDDSALYLCASSWRGGASNYGYTFGSGTRLTVV.

The gene calls are TRBV7-2 and TRBJ2-1; possibly TRBD1 for D (6 bases). There are 15 residues in the CDR3. CDR1 is SGHTA, CDR2 FQGNSA, per germline. Trimming stripped 1 base from V and 4 bases from J, with 11 bases between. The CDR3 sequence is CASSLVTGTYNEQFF. The DNA of the CDR3 is TGTGCCAGCAGCTTAGTGACAGGCACTTACAATGAGCAGTTCTTC. Full variable domain (rest looked up from reference TRBV7-2 and TRBJ2-1): GAGVSQSPSNKVTEKGKDVELRCDPISGHTALYWYRQSLGQGLEFLIYFQGNSAPDKSGLPSDRFSAERTGGSVSTLTIQRTQQEDSAVYLCASSLVTGTYNEQFFGPGTRLTVL.

The chain joins TRBV7-2 to TRBJ2-5, with 10 bases identical to TRBD1. Germline loops: CDR1 SGHTA, CDR2 FQGNSA. J was trimmed by 4 bases and V by 1 base; bases with no gene match: 6. The CDR3 spans 16 residues. CDR3 bases: TGTGCCAGCAGCTTAGTGGGACAGGGGAGGACAGAGACCCAGTACTTC. Translated: CASSLVGQGRTETQYF. The full variable domain, with the rest looked up from reference TRBV7-2 and TRBJ2-5, is GAGVSQSPSNKVTEKGKDVELRCDPISGHTALYWYRQSLGQGLEFLIYFQGNSAPDKSGLPSDRFSAERTGGSVSTLTIQRTQQEDSAVYLCASSLVGQGRTETQYFGPGTRLLVL.

The chain combines TRBV20-1 with TRBJ1-5; D may be TRBD1 (5 bases). The CDR3 loop spans 15 amino acids. Looked up from germline, CDR1 is DFQATT and CDR2 is SNEGSKA (reference sequence). The germline V and J ends were trimmed by 3 bases and 2 bases, with 14 bases remaining between them. In DNA form, the CDR3 reads TGCAGTGCTAGTCTGTCGGGGGACCGCAATCAGCCCCAGCATTTT. Amino acids: CSASLSGDRNQPQHF.

This chain links TRBV7-7 with TRBJ2-5, with D possibly being TRBD2 (6 bases). Germline CDR1 and CDR2: SSHAT and FNYEAQ (reference sequence). The CDR3 consists of 20 residues. The V end was cut by 5 bases, the J end by 2 bases, with 30 bases between. For the CDR3, the DNA is TGTGCCAGCAGCCCGCAAAGACTAGTTGGCCCCGAGAGTTTACAAGAGACCCAGTACTTC. Translated: CASSPQRLVGPESLQETQYF.

This chain uses TRBV18 with TRBJ2-5; maybe TRBD1 (5 bases). With 6 bases removed from V and 1 base from J, the gap between germline ends came to 9 bases. The CDR3 totals 13 residues. In germline, CDR1 is KGHSH, CDR2 LQKENI. In DNA form, the CDR3 reads TGTGCCAGCTCGCCGACAGTCCAAGAGACCCAGTACTTC. It translates to CASSPTVQETQYF. The full variable domain, completed using reference TRBV18 and TRBJ2-5, is NAGVMQNPRHLVRRRGQEARLRCSPMKGHSHVYWYRQLPEEGLKFMVYLQKENIIDESGMPKERFSAEFPKEGPSILRIQQVVRGDSAAYFCASSPTVQETQYFGPGTRLLVL.

This sequence joins TRBV4-3 and TRBJ2-3; unclear D gene. Germline CDR1 is LGHNA and CDR2 is YSLEER. The V gene lost 0 bases and the J gene lost 6 bases, with 10 bases spanning the gap. The CDR3 is 14 amino acids. The CDR3 loop reads CASSQDQADDTQYF. The DNA for the CDR3 is TGCGCCAGCAGCCAAGATCAGGCCGATGATACGCAGTATTTT.

The chain has TRBV28 and TRBJ2-7, with D uncertain. CDR3 length: 15 amino acids. With 1 base removed from V and 0 bases from J, the gap between germline ends came to 10 bases. Germline CDR1 MDHEN, CDR2 SYDVKM. The CDR3 DNA sequence: TGTGCCAGCAGTTTATTCCCTAAAAGCTCCTACGAGCAGTACTTC. Translated, it gives CASSLFPKSSYEQYF. Full variable domain (missing parts from reference TRBV28 and TRBJ2-7): DVKVTQSSRYLVKRTGEKVFLECVQDMDHENMFWYRQDPGLGLRLIYFSYDVKMKEKGDIPEGYSVSREKKERFSLILESASTNQTSMYLCASSLFPKSSYEQYFGPGTRLTVT.

The rearrangement links TRBV30 to TRBJ1-1, with D possibly being TRBD1 (6 bases). The CDR3 has 11 amino acids. CDR1 and CDR2 from the germline V gene are GTSNPN and SVGIG (reference sequence). The V end was cut by 0 bases, the J end by 11 bases, with 10 bases between. Here the CDR3 reads CAWSVGARAFF. CDR3 in DNA: TGTGCCTGGAGTGTGGGGGCGCGGGCTTTCTTT.

The chain recombines TRBV9 with TRBJ2-6; D call uncertain. The CDR3 totals 15 residues. The V end lost 4 bases, the J end lost 0 bases, and 8 bases lay between the germline ends. Germline V gene data show CDR1 as SGDLS and CDR2 as YYNGEE. The CDR3 DNA reads TGTGCCAGCAGCCCAGGCCTCTCTGGGGCCAACGTCCTGACTTTC. The encoded protein is CASSPGLSGANVLTF.